Listed here are 13 T cell receptor beta chains from one sample, sequenced in a study of T cells in localized non-small cell lung cancer. The data were produced by immunoSEQ multiplex PCR, yet TCRdb's version contains in-frame clones alone and is incomplete. The table includes around 79,000 clones, less than 85% detected once. Here the sequenced sample was PBMCs, taken before any cancer treatment. These TCRs come from a man between 40 and 69 years old with stage II squamous cell lung carcinoma.

The J gene is TRBJ2-1, the V gene TRBV5-8; D is perhaps TRBD2 (5 bases). This CDR3 is built from 16 residues. V was shortened by 9 bases and J by 3 bases, with 22 bases between the two germline ends. CDR1 is SGHTS, CDR2 YDEGEE, per germline. This CDR3 reads CATVRYLAYNYNEQFF. The CDR3 DNA reads TGTGCCACCGTAAGGTATTTAGCGTATAACTACAATGAGCAGTTCTTC.

J is TRBJ1-4 and V is TRBV4-1, with 8 bases aligning to TRBD1. Germline V gene lookup returns CDR1 MGHRA and CDR2 YSYEKL. J was trimmed by 11 bases and V by 1 base; bases with no gene match: 12. The CDR3 runs 16 residues. DNA of the CDR3: TGCGCCAGCAGCCAAGCCTGGACAGGGCAGAAAGAGAAACTGTTTTTT. It codes for CASSQAWTGQKEKLFF.

The V call is TRBV2, the J call TRBJ1-2; 10 bases match TRBD1. After removal of 8 bases from V and 11 bases from J, the junction contained 20 bases not matched to a gene. The germline V gene encodes CDR1 SNHLY and CDR2 FYNNEI. CDR3 size: 16 residues. The CDR3 protein is CASSPTGGFGAGGYTF. The CDR3 DNA reads as TGTGCCAGCTCCCCGACAGGGGGCTTCGGTGCTGGGGGATACACCTTC.

The J gene is TRBJ2-3, the V gene TRBV21-1; the DNA was not used to check the table's D call, TRBD2. TRBV21-1 is tagged as a pseudogene. The CDR3 has 16 residues. The CDR3 region is CASSKVPSGSTDTQYF. CDR3 in DNA: TGTGCCAGCAGCAAAGTCCCTAGCGGGAGCACAGATACGCAGTATTTT.

The rearrangement uses TRBV28 and TRBJ1-1; weak D call: TRBD1 (5 bases). V was pared by 7 bases and J by 5 bases, with 11 bases between. The V gene's germline CDR1 is MDHEN and CDR2 SYDVKM. CDR3 length: 12 residues. The CDR3 here is CASTGGGTEAFF. The CDR3 DNA follows: TGTGCCAGCACTGGGGGGGGAACTGAAGCTTTCTTT.

This sequence joins TRBV6-1 and TRBJ2-1; no firm D call. This CDR3 has 12 residues. The germline V and J ends were trimmed by 6 bases and 7 bases, with 10 bases remaining between them. The V gene's germline CDR1 is MNHNS and CDR2 SASEGT. The CDR3 protein is CASRGLNNEQFF. The DNA for the CDR3 is TGTGCCAGCAGGGGCCTAAATAATGAGCAGTTCTTC.

This chain joins TRBV5-4 and TRBJ1-3; maybe TRBD1 (6 bases). The CDR3 runs to 13 residues. Germline CDR1 is SGHNT and CDR2 is YYREEE (reference sequence). Trimming removed 1 base from V and 6 bases from J, with 8 bases in between. The CDR3 nucleotides read TGTGCCAGCAGCTTGACAGGGCAAAACACCATATATTTT. Residues: CASSLTGQNTIYF.

The table lists this clone with a few counts. The chain is built from TRBV7-3 and TRBJ2-4, with a tentative D call TRBD2 (6 bases). Germline CDR1 is SGHTA and CDR2 is FQGTGA. The CDR3 extends over 16 amino acids. Deletions cut 5 bases from V and 1 base from J, with 15 bases between. In DNA, the CDR3 is TGTGCCAGCAGCCAAGGGTCTGCGGGGGCCAAAAACATTCAGTACTTC. Translating gives CASSQGSAGAKNIQYF.

The V and J genes are TRBV19 and TRBJ2-4, with D tentatively TRBD2 (6 bases). Trimming took off 5 bases at V and 0 bases at J, with 17 bases between the two ends. Germline-derived CDR1 and CDR2 are LNHDA and SQIVND (reference sequence). This CDR3 is 17 amino acids long. The CDR3 is CASSPEAGNLAKNIQYF. The CDR3 coding sequence is TGTGCCAGTAGTCCCGAGGCGGGGAACTTAGCCAAAAACATTCAGTACTTC.

The chain has TRBV11-2 and TRBJ1-1; perhaps TRBD1 as D (5 bases). Trimming cost V 6 bases and J 7 bases, with 15 bases left between them. Germline V gene sequence: CDR1 SGHAT, CDR2 FQNNGV. The CDR3 loop spans 13 amino acids. Written as DNA, the CDR3 is TGTGCCAGCAGTTCGCCGGGGGAAGATGAAGCTTTCTTT. Its translation: CASSSPGEDEAFF.

The chain has TRBV30 and TRBJ2-2; tentative D call: TRBD2 (6 bases). Per the germline V gene, CDR1 is GTSNPN and CDR2 is SVGIG (reference sequence). The length of the CDR3 is 14 residues. V was cut by 3 bases and J by 3 bases, with 11 bases left in between. The CDR3 sequence is CAWRTGGDTGELFF. CDR3 bases: TGTGCCTGGAGGACCGGAGGGGACACCGGGGAGCTGTTTTTT.

This chain joins TRBV28 and TRBJ2-3; the D gene is possibly TRBD2 (5 bases). The V and J ends lost 5 bases and 2 bases respectively, with 11 bases between them. This CDR3 is built from 14 residues. Germline values: CDR1 MDHEN, CDR2 SYDVKM. The CDR3 protein is CASSPPGVTDTQYF. DNA for the CDR3: TGTGCCAGCAGTCCCCCCGGGGTCACAGATACGCAGTATTTT. The full variable domain, with the rest looked up from reference TRBV28 and TRBJ2-3, is DVKVTQSSRYLVKRTGEKVFLECVQDMDHENMFWYRQDPGLGLRLIYFSYDVKMKEKGDIPEGYSVSREKKERFSLILESASTNQTSMYLCASSPPGVTDTQYFGPGTRLTVL.

In this sample, this clone turned up many times. The V and J genes are TRBV19 and TRBJ2-7; 7 nucleotides match TRBD2. V was pared by 1 base and J by 5 bases, with 8 bases of the junction left unmatched. The germline gives CDR1 LNHDA, CDR2 SQIVND (reference sequence). The length of the CDR3 is 15 residues. The chain's CDR3 is CASSIGARLADEQYF. CDR3 DNA: TGTGCCAGTAGTATAGGGGCCCGACTAGCCGACGAGCAGTACTTC.